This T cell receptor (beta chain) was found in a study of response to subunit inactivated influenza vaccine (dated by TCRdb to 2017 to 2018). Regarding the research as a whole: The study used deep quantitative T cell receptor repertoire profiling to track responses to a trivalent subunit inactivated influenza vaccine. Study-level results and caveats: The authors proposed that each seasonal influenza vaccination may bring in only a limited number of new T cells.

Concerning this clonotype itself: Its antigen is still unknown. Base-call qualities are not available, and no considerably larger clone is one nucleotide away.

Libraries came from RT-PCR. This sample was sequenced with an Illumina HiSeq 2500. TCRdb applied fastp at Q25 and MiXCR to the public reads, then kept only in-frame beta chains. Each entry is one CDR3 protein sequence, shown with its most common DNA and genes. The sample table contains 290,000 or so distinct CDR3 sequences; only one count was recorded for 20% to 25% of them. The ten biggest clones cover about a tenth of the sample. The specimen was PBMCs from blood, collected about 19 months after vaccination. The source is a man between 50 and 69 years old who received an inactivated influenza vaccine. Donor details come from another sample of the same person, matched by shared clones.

Here the CDR3 is given as CASSRRDSEAFF. The bases are TGTGCCAGCAGTCGCCGGGACAGTGAAGCTTTCTTT. This chain joins TRBV6-5 to TRBJ1-1; 7 central bases correspond to TRBD1. The CDR3 runs 12 residues from the cysteine to the phenylalanine. Left in the record is the CDR3 DNA by itself, 36 bases read in frame from the first base. The germline V gene encodes CDR1 MNHEY and CDR2 SVGAGI. From V the trimming removes 5 bases and from J it removes 7 bases, while the gene matches leave 4 bases of the junction unaccounted for.